The source of this T cell receptor (beta chain) is a study of blood T cell repertoires in COVID-19. Background on the study: Italy, Spain and the United States were the sources of the convalescent and acute COVID-19 samples. Sample material is recorded as cDNA or gDNA derived from T cells, B-cell-depleted T cells, or PBMCs.

As processed by the authors: Reference gene primer amplification in the assay estimated nucleated cell counts. Method: immunoSEQ multiplex PCR; TCRdb's copy keeps in-frame clones and lacks some. Clone size and V and J calls were adopted from that table, with D and trimming inferred from the DNA. The table shows approximately 52,000 clones, with 91% occurring only once. Per germline, CDR1 MNHEY and CDR2 SVGAGI. The CDR3 length is 14 residues. Trimming took 8 bases from V and 5 from J; bases not matched to a gene: 9. The sample was peripheral blood. V usage is TRBV6-5 and J usage is TRBJ1-5; 7 bases are a match to TRBD1. The clonotype was recovered from a man aged 50-60 years with acute or convalescent COVID-19. The CDR3 spells CASSSGQADQPQHF. Here the CDR3 DNA reads TGTGCCAGCTCCTCTGGACAGGCCGATCAGCCCCAGCATTTT.